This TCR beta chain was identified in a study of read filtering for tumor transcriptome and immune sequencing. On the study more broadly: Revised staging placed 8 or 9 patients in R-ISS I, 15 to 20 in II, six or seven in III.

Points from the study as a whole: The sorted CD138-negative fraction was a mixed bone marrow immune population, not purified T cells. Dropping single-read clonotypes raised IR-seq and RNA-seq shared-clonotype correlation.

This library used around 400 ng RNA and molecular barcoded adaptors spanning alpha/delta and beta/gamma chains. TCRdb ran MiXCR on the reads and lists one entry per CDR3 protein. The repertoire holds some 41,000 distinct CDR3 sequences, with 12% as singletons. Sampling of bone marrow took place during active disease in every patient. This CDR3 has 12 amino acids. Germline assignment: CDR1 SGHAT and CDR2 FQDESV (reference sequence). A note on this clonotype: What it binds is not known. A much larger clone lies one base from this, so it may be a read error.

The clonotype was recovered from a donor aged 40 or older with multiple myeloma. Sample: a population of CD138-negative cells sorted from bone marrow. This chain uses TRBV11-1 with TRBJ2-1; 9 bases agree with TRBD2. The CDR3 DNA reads TGTGCCAGCAGCTTAAGTAGCGGGGGAAAGCTCTTC. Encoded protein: CASSLSSGGKLF.